The clone carrying this TCR beta chain has only a few counts. Its antigen is as yet unknown. This record comes from a study of T cell repertoires in cytomegalovirus infection. Whole-study context: An indication of both CMV infection and matching HLA type came from public TCR beta signatures. General study results and limits: Summed frequency of public TCR beta families distinguished CMV carriers with the relevant HLA. HLA-C-restricted TCR beta clonotypes specific for CMV led the ex vivo response.

TCRdb reanalysed the reads using MiXCR and keeps one entry per CDR3 protein. The sample has around 450,000 distinct CDR3 sequences; 30% to 40% are singletons. Germline CDR1 reads MGHRA; CDR2 reads YSYEKL. The ends lost 0 bases at V and 10 bases at J; junction bases unmatched: 7. This CDR3 spans 14 amino acids. The chain links TRBV4-1 to TRBJ2-7; 9 bases match TRBD2. Sequenced input: PBMCs. The TCR was taken from a human donor in good health (CMV status not recorded). Some clones in this sample may be carry-over from other donors' samples. The CDR3 here is CASSQDLAGPLQYF. The CDR3 DNA follows: TGCGCCAGCAGCCAAGATCTAGCGGGGCCCTTACAGTACTTC.